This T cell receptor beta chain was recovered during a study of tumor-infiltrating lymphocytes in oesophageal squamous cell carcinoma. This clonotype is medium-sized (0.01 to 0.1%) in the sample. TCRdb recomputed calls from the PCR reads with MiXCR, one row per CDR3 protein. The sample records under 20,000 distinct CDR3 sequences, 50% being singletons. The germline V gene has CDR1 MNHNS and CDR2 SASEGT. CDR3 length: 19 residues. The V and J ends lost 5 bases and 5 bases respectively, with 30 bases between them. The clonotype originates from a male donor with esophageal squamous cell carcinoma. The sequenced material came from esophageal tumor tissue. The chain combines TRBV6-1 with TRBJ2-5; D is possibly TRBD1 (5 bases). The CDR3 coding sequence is TGTGCCAGCAGTCACGCGACCCGAGTATGGGGCGGCACATGGGAGACCCAGTACTTC. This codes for CASSHATRVWGGTWETQYF.